What follows are 23 T cell receptor beta chains derived from one specimen sequenced in a study of T cells in Graves' hyperthyroidism and ophthalmopathy. TCR beta CDR3 region amplification was performed from RNA transcripts. Initially, a first-round RT-PCR of the TCR CDR3 employed the HTBI primer set. A single record per CDR3 protein comes from TCRdb applying MiXCR to the multiplex PCR reads. The repertoire holds about 380,000 distinct CDR3 sequences, with approximately 14% as singletons. Material: blood. All receptors come from a woman in her twenties or thirties with Graves' ophthalmopathy.

To note about this clonotype: Given a much more abundant clone one base away, this may be a read error. The chain links TRBV7-6 to TRBJ1-1, with 7 bases identical to TRBD1. The CDR3 has 14 residues. Per germline, CDR1 SGHVS and CDR2 FNYEAQ. The CDR3 DNA is TGTGCCGGCAGCTTAGGGGGCTGGGACACTGAAGCTTTCTTT. Translating it yields CAGSLGGWDTEAFF.

This clonotype was observed a few times. V and J are TRBV27 and TRBJ2-3, with TRBD2 matching 7 bases. CDR3 size: 17 residues. Germline V gives CDR1 MNHEY, CDR2 SMNVEV (reference sequence). J lost 0 bases, V lost 2 bases, and 8 bases had no gene match. CDR3 residues: CASSLIPSGQSTDTQYF. The CDR3 DNA is TGTGCCAGCAGTTTAATCCCTAGCGGACAAAGCACAGATACGCAGTATTTT.

This clonotype has a handful of counts. V usage is TRBV18 and J usage is TRBJ1-1; TRBD1 aligns across 11 bases. The CDR3 is made up of 14 amino acids. V gave up 3 bases and J gave up 7 bases; unmatched junction bases: 4. Germline V gene lookup returns CDR1 KGHSH and CDR2 LQKENI. In DNA, the CDR3 is TGTGCCAGCTCACCCGGGACAGGGGGTTTTGAAGCTTTCTTT. This translates into CASSPGTGGFEAFF.

This clonotype has just a few counts. V and J are TRBV7-6 and TRBJ2-2, with D possibly matching TRBD2 (5 bases). The CDR3 totals 16 residues. Germline CDR1 SGHVS, CDR2 FNYEAQ. V was pared by 7 bases and J by 5 bases, with 20 bases between. CDR3 in DNA: TGTGCCAGCAACCCTCTGGACTCAACCGCAACCGGGGAGCTGTTTTTT. It codes for CASNPLDSTATGELFF.

CDR3 DNA: TGCAGTGCTGGCGGGCGGGGGGGCCGGGAGACCCAGTACTTC. Translating gives CSAGGRGGRETQYF. V gene TRBV20-1 combines with J gene TRBJ2-5; the match to TRBD2 covers 9 bases. This CDR3 is built from 14 residues. CDR1 is DFQATT and CDR2 is SNEGSKA in the germline V gene (reference sequence). Unmatched junction bases numbered 9, after V lost 5 bases and J lost 5 bases.

For this clonotype: A read error is possible here, since a much larger clone lies one base away. The V gene is TRBV10-3, the J gene TRBJ1-1; weak D call: TRBD1 (6 bases). Per germline, CDR1 ENHRY and CDR2 SYGVKD. There are 16 residues in the CDR3. The CDR3: CAVSGGRATMNTEAFF. CDR3 coding DNA: TGTGCCGTCAGTGGGGGCAGGGCGACTATGAACACTGAAGCTTTCTTT.

This clonotype was found many times. This sequence joins TRBV29-1 and TRBJ2-3; D may match TRBD1 or TRBD2 (6 bases each). There are 15 residues in the CDR3. Trimming took off 5 bases at V and 11 bases at J, with 26 bases between the two ends. Germline V gene sequence: CDR1 SQVTM, CDR2 ANQGSEA. In nucleotides, the CDR3 is TGCAGCGTTTACCAAACCAGGGGACTCGTTGGGGGGCAGTATTTT. Residues: CSVYQTRGLVGGQYF.

This clonotype was detected ten times or more. The chain links TRBV7-2 to TRBJ2-7; unclear D gene. Per germline, CDR1 SGHTA and CDR2 FQGNSA. The CDR3 runs to 14 residues. V gave up 2 bases and J gave up 2 bases, with 10 bases separating them. The CDR3 loop reads CASSLTVGPYEQYF. The CDR3 DNA sequence: TGTGCCAGCAGCTTAACGGTAGGACCCTACGAGCAGTACTTC.

Points on this clonotype: This may stem from a read error, because a much larger clone lies one nucleotide away. The rearrangement uses TRBV13 and TRBJ2-1, with D possibly TRBD2 on 6 matching bases. CDR3 length: 15 amino acids. Per the germline V gene, CDR1 is PRHDT and CDR2 is FYEKMQ (reference sequence). V was shortened by 0 bases and J by 10 bases, with 16 bases between the two germline ends. CDR3 protein: CASSLGSGGIYEQFF. The DNA for the CDR3 is TGTGCCAGCAGCTTAGGCTCCGGCGGGATCTACGAGCAGTTCTTC.

Comments on this clonotype: The junction departs from the called germline gene at one end, perhaps through a read error. V gene TRBV19 combines with J gene TRBJ1-5; D is perhaps TRBD1 (6 bases). Per germline, CDR1 LNHDA and CDR2 SQIVND (reference sequence). This CDR3 has 15 amino acids. The CDR3 loop is CASSIEGASSQPQHF. CDR3 nucleotide sequence: TGTGCCAGTAGTATAGAGGGGGCGAGCAGTCAGCCCCAGCATTTT.

This clonotype was recorded at least ten times. Since a much larger clone is just one base distant, this may be a read error. The chain carries TRBV2 and TRBJ1-1; a possible D gene is TRBD1 (5 bases). CDR1 and CDR2 (germline): SNHLY, FYNNEI. This CDR3 region has 10 residues. Trimming removed 6 bases from V and 6 bases from J, with 5 bases in between. Here the CDR3 DNA reads TGTGCCAGCAGGGGGGCTGAAGCTTTCTTT. Translated: CASRGAEAFF.

About this clonotype: A single base separates this from a much larger clone, so it may be a read error. The chain uses TRBV6-1 and TRBJ1-4; 11 positions agree with TRBD1. J lost 8 bases, V lost 5 bases, and 4 bases had no gene match. The germline CDR1 and CDR2 sequences are MNHNS and SASEGT. This CDR3 has 14 residues. In DNA, the CDR3 is TGTGCCAGCAGTCCGGGACAGGGGGTCGAAAAACTGTTTTTT. Translation: CASSPGQGVEKLFF.

The rearrangement uses TRBV5-8 and TRBJ2-2; no clear D gene. The ends were cut back, 9 bases at V and 8 bases at J, with 11 bases in the middle. The CDR3 totals 11 residues. Per the germline V gene, CDR1 is SGHTS and CDR2 is YDEGEE. Here the CDR3 DNA reads TGTGCCATCTCCGGCGCAGGGGAGCTGTTTTTT. This sequence encodes CAISGAGELFF. Full variable domain (remainder filled in from reference TRBV5-8 and TRBJ2-2): EAGVTQSPTHLIKTRGQQATLRCSPISGHTSVYWYQQALGLGLQFLLWYDEGEERNRGNFPPRFSGRQFPNYSSELNVNALELEDSALYLCAISGAGELFFGEGSRLTVL.

This clonotype came up many times. V usage is TRBV30 and J usage is TRBJ1-4; D call uncertain. V was shortened by 1 base and J by 2 bases, with 11 bases between the two germline ends. CDR1 GTSNPN and CDR2 SVGIG come from the germline V gene (reference sequence). This CDR3 has 15 residues. CDR3 coding DNA: TGTGCCTGGAGTGAAGGAATGGGGACTAATGAAAAACTGTTTTTT. This gives the protein CAWSEGMGTNEKLFF.

This clonotype has a count of ten or more. The chain couples TRBV11-2 to TRBJ2-7; D not resolved. The germline CDR1 and CDR2 sequences are SGHAT and FQNNGV. V was cut by 0 bases and J by 2 bases, with 23 bases left in between. This CDR3 comprises 19 residues. The CDR3 loop is CASSLEARLGPQVTYEQYF. Here the CDR3 DNA reads TGTGCCAGCAGCTTAGAGGCGCGGTTAGGACCCCAAGTCACCTACGAGCAGTACTTC.

This clonotype was seen many times. The chain employs TRBV11-2 and TRBJ1-1, with D perhaps matching TRBD1 (5 bases). The CDR3 spans 14 residues. Germline CDR1 is SGHAT and CDR2 is FQNNGV. V gave up 7 bases and J gave up 1 base, with 13 bases separating them. CDR3 sequence (DNA): TGTGCCAGCACCCGCGGGGGAGGGAACACTGAAGCTTTCTTT. This encodes CASTRGGGNTEAFF.

This clonotype was recorded a few times. A read error may explain this, as a much larger clone is one base away. The chain recombines TRBV2 with TRBJ1-5; TRBD1 aligns across 7 bases. V was clipped by 6 bases and J by 6 bases; unmatched bases: 11. The CDR3 has 15 residues. Germline CDR1 reads SNHLY; CDR2 reads FYNNEI. The CDR3: CASSDSTGRGQPQHF. CDR3 bases: TGTGCCAGCAGCGACTCGACAGGGAGGGGTCAGCCCCAGCATTTT.

In this sample, this clonotype turned up many times. The genes are TRBV7-8 and TRBJ2-2, with D perhaps TRBD1 (6 bases). This CDR3 has 16 amino acids. Looked up from germline, CDR1 is SGHVS and CDR2 is FQNEAQ. V was cut by 3 bases and J by 1 base, with 12 bases left in between. The DNA for the CDR3 is TGTGCCAGCAGCTTCTCGTCCAGGGGGAACACCGGGGAGCTGTTTTTT. Protein product: CASSFSSRGNTGELFF.

There are many counts of this clonotype. The V call is TRBV18, the J call TRBJ2-7, with D possibly being TRBD2 (5 bases). V lost 0 bases to trimming and J lost 0 bases, with 9 bases between them. The CDR3 totals 15 residues. The germline CDR1 and CDR2 sequences are KGHSH and LQKENI. In nucleotides, the CDR3 is TGTGCCAGCTCACCACCCCATGGGAGCTCCTACGAGCAGTACTTC. Translated: CASSPPHGSSYEQYF.

This clonotype was counted only a few times. The CDR3 spells CASSLTGRQGHYNSPLHF. Written as DNA, the CDR3 is TGTGCCAGCAGTTTAACCGGTAGACAGGGGCACTATAATTCACCCCTCCACTTT. This chain joins TRBV28 and TRBJ1-6; 8 positions agree with TRBD1. CDR1 and CDR2 (germline): MDHEN, SYDVKM. J gave up 3 bases and V 2 bases, and 9 bases lay outside the gene matches. This CDR3 comprises 18 residues.

This clonotype came up many times. This chain uses TRBV6-1 with TRBJ1-2, with 7 bases identical to TRBD1. Per germline, CDR1 MNHNS and CDR2 SASEGT. The CDR3 is made up of 15 amino acids. J lost 8 bases, V lost 5 bases, and 14 bases had no gene match. CDR3 amino acids: CASSRVAGTEKGYTF. The CDR3 nucleotides read TGTGCCAGCAGTCGCGTAGCTGGGACAGAAAAGGGCTACACCTTC.

This clonotype was recorded many times. The chain employs TRBV11-2 and TRBJ2-6; D is undetermined. The CDR3 consists of 15 residues. CDR1 SGHAT and CDR2 FQNNGV come from the germline V gene. Deletions cut 0 bases from V and 2 bases from J, with 5 bases between. CDR3 amino acids: CASSLDRAGANVLTF. The CDR3 coding sequence is TGTGCCAGCAGCTTAGACCGGGCTGGGGCCAACGTCCTGACTTTC. Combining the CDR3 with reference TRBV11-2 and TRBJ2-6 gives the whole variable domain EAGVAQSPRYKIIEKRQSVAFWCNPISGHATLYWYQQILGQGPKLLIQFQNNGVVDDSQLPKDRFSAERLKGVDSTLKIQPAKLEDSAVYLCASSLDRAGANVLTFGAGSRLTVL.

The chain employs TRBV6-5 and TRBJ1-6; D is perhaps TRBD1 (6 bases). The V gene's germline CDR1 is MNHEY and CDR2 SVGAGI. Trimming took off 2 bases at V and 5 bases at J, with 16 bases between the two ends. This CDR3 region has 17 residues. This CDR3 reads CASSYGPQGIHNSPLHF. The DNA for the CDR3 is TGTGCCAGCAGTTACGGACCTCAGGGGATTCATAATTCACCCCTCCACTTT.